This is a list of T cell receptor beta chains from one sample in a study of neurological immune-mediated disorders. TCRdb redid the calling of the 5' RACE reads with MiXCR, one entry per CDR3 protein. The repertoire holds over 45,000 distinct CDR3 sequences, with roughly a quarter as singletons. Sequences were obtained from PBMCs. The receptors were gathered from a woman aged 65 to 85 in good health. Both conserved end residues are part of each CDR3. The D gene is left open where the match is weak. Where a row states a size, it is once, few, many or the class of an expanded clone; other rows omit it.

D gene	V gene	clone size	J gene	CDR3 DNA	CDR3 protein
.	TRBV5-1	.	TRBJ2-2	TGCGCCAGCAGCAGTAAGGACAGATACACCGGGGAGCTGTTTTTT	CASSSKDRYTGELFF
.	TRBV5-1	once	TRBJ2-7	TGCGCCAGCTGCACCCCGGGGTCCTACGAGCAGTACTTC	CASCTPGSYEQYF
TRBD2	TRBV20-1	many	TRBJ2-3	TGCAGTGCTCAGAGCTCTAGCGGGACTGACACAGATACGCAGTATTTT	CSAQSSSGTDTDTQYF
.	TRBV6-4	.	TRBJ1-1	TGTGCCAGCAGTGACGGCGAGAACACTGAAGCTTTCTTT	CASSDGENTEAFF
TRBD2	TRBV6-6	.	TRBJ2-5	TGTGCCAGCAGTTACGGCGGGGGGGCGGTCGAGACCCAGTACTTC	CASSYGGGAVETQYF
TRBD2	TRBV6-2/TRBV6-3	many	TRBJ2-3	TGTGCCAGCAGTTACCGGCTAGCGGGAGACTCGCAGTATTTT	CASSYRLAGDSQYF
.	TRBV29-1	.	TRBJ2-5	TGCAGCGTTGAAGATTGGGGACGGTGGGGAGAGACCCAGTACTTC	CSVEDWGRWGETQYF
TRBD2	TRBV11-2	few	TRBJ2-1	TGTGCCAGCAGCTTAGGCCTAGCGGAAGCGGGCAATGAGCAGTTCTTC	CASSLGLAEAGNEQFF
TRBD2	TRBV7-8	few	TRBJ2-1	TGTGCCAGCAGCTTGGCGGGAGTCCCCCATGAGCAGTTCTTC	CASSLAGVPHEQFF
.	TRBV12-5	.	TRBJ2-1	TGTGCTAGTGGTTTGGTACGGTCGGGAGCCCACAATGAGCAGTTCTTC	CASGLVRSGAHNEQFF
.	TRBV7-8	many	TRBJ2-5	TGTGCCAGCAGCTTTAATACAGGTCGGGAGACCCAGTACTTC	CASSFNTGRETQYF
.	TRBV27	many	TRBJ1-5	TGTGCCAGCAGTTTATCAGGGGGCAATCAGCCCCAGCATTTT	CASSLSGGNQPQHF
TRBD1	TRBV2	many	TRBJ2-7	TGTGCCAGCAGTGACCCGGGGACAGGGGTTGGCGAGCAGTACTTC	CASSDPGTGVGEQYF
.	TRBV7-2	many	TRBJ2-5	TGTGCCAGCAGCCCGCAAGAGACCCAGTACTTC	CASSPQETQYF
.	TRBV18	.	TRBJ2-5	TGTGCCAGCTCACCAGAGGAAGAGACCCAGTACTTC	CASSPEEETQYF
.	TRBV24-1	.	TRBJ2-2	TGTGCCACCCGCCGGGGGACCGGGGAGCTGTTTTTT	CATRRGTGELFF
.	TRBV4-1	many	TRBJ1-2	TGCGCCAGCAGCCAAGTCCCGACGGACTATGGCTACACCTTC	CASSQVPTDYGYTF
.	TRBV20-1	.	TRBJ1-2	TGCAGTGCTAGAGATCGGACTCGGGGGCTCGGCGATGGCTACACCTTC	CSARDRTRGLGDGYTF
TRBD1	TRBV5-1	.	TRBJ1-2	TGCGCCAGCAGCCCCGGACAGGGATGGGGACGTGGCTACACCTTC	CASSPGQGWGRGYTF
.	TRBV20-1	many	TRBJ2-3	TGCAGTGCCCGTAGCACAGATACGCAGTATTTT	CSARSTDTQYF
TRBD2	TRBV5-1	few	TRBJ2-5	TGCGCCAGCAGCCTTGGGACGGGACTAGCGGGAGATCTGGAGACCCAGTACTTC	CASSLGTGLAGDLETQYF
.	TRBV7-3	many	TRBJ2-3	TGTGCCAGCAGCTTAACTCCCGGACTGGATACAGATACGCAGTATTTT	CASSLTPGLDTDTQYF
.	TRBV29-1	many	TRBJ1-3	TGCAGCGGGCAGGGTCAATCTGGAAACACCATATATTTT	CSGQGQSGNTIYF
.	TRBV29-1	once	TRBJ2-3	TGCAGCGTTGAAGACTACCTTGAGAATACGCAGTATTTT	CSVEDYLENTQYF
TRBD1	TRBV7-9	many	TRBJ1-6	TGTGCCAGCCAGGGACAGTATAATTCACCCCTCCACTTT	CASQGQYNSPLHF
.	TRBV15	many	TRBJ1-1	TGTGCCACCAGCAGACAACACGTGAACACTGAAGCTTTCTTT	CATSRQHVNTEAFF
TRBD1	TRBV5-1	.	TRBJ1-1	TGCGCCAGCAGTTCTGGGACAGGGCCCACTGAAGCTTTCTTT	CASSSGTGPTEAFF
.	TRBV27	many	TRBJ2-2	TGTGCCAGCAGTTTTACAGCGGCCGGGGAGCTGTTTTTT	CASSFTAAGELFF
.	TRBV6-2/TRBV6-3	many	TRBJ2-2	TGTGCCAGCAGCCCTAGGGACACCGGGGAGCTGTTTTTT	CASSPRDTGELFF
.	TRBV9	many	TRBJ2-1	TGTGCCAGCAGCGCGCCCGGGGGAGAGAAATATGAGCAGTTCTTC	CASSAPGGEKYEQFF
.	TRBV4-2	once	TRBJ2-7	TGTGCCAGCAGCCACCAGGGTTTCTCCTACGAGCAGTACTTC	CASSHQGFSYEQYF
TRBD1	TRBV7-2	many	TRBJ2-5	TGTGCCAGCAGCTTTACAGGGGGATTAGAAGAGACCCAGTACTTC	CASSFTGGLEETQYF
.	TRBV5-5	many	TRBJ2-7	TGTGCCAGCAGCTCCGGGGGTGTGGGGTACGAGCAGTACTTC	CASSSGGVGYEQYF
.	TRBV29-1	.	TRBJ1-1	TGCAGCGTTGAAGGACAAGCAGGCGCTGAAGCTTTCTTT	CSVEGQAGAEAFF
.	TRBV6-1	many	TRBJ1-2	TGTGCCAGCACCAAAACCAGGGGCACAGACTATGGCTACACCTTC	CASTKTRGTDYGYTF
TRBD1	TRBV20-1	.	TRBJ1-6	TGCAGTGCTGATCCGGGACAGGGTTCCTATAATTCACCCCTCCACTTT	CSADPGQGSYNSPLHF
.	TRBV5-1	many	TRBJ2-5	TGCGCCAGCAGCTGGGGCGCGGGAACTCGGGAGACCCAGTACTTC	CASSWGAGTRETQYF
.	TRBV5-5	.	TRBJ2-3	TGTGCCAGCAGCTTGGCCGTGGGGAGCACAGATACGCAGTATTTT	CASSLAVGSTDTQYF
.	TRBV7-9	many	TRBJ1-6	TGTGCCAGCAGCGGGCCGGACGCGTATTCACCCCTCCACTTT	CASSGPDAYSPLHF
TRBD1	TRBV24-1	many	TRBJ2-1	TGTGCCACCAGTGATTGGGACAGGGAAAACAATGAGCAGTTCTTC	CATSDWDRENNEQFF
.	TRBV5-1	.	TRBJ2-5	TGCGCCAGCAGCTTGGTCGAGGTATCAGCTCCGCTGGGGGAGACCCAGTACTTC	CASSLVEVSAPLGETQYF
TRBD1	TRBV5-5	.	TRBJ1-1	TGTGCCAGCAGCATGGGACAGGGGAACACTGAAGCTTTCTTT	CASSMGQGNTEAFF
.	TRBV14	many	TRBJ2-1	TGTGCCAGCAGCCCCCTAAGGGGAGCGGACAATGAGCAGTTCTTC	CASSPLRGADNEQFF
.	TRBV9	few	TRBJ2-7	TGTGCCAGCAGCGTAGGCGGCAGAACCTACGAGCAGTACTTC	CASSVGGRTYEQYF
.	TRBV6-2/TRBV6-3	many	TRBJ2-3	TGTGCCAGCAGCTCCCGGGCCCAGGGTATGACAGATACGCAGTATTTT	CASSSRAQGMTDTQYF
TRBD2	TRBV20-1	many	TRBJ2-1	TGCAGTGCTCGAACGACTAGCGGGACGAGCCTTGTCTACAATGAGCAGTTCTTC	CSARTTSGTSLVYNEQFF
TRBD1	TRBV5-1	many	TRBJ2-3	TGCGCCAGCAGCCTCCTCGGACAGGGTCAAGGAGATACGCAGTATTTT	CASSLLGQGQGDTQYF
.	TRBV12-3/TRBV12-4	.	TRBJ2-2	TGTGCCAGCACCCAGCCGGCAGGGACGGCGAACACCGGGGAGCTGTTTTTT	CASTQPAGTANTGELFF
.	TRBV11-2	.	TRBJ2-5	TGTGCCAGCAGCTTATCCATAGAGACCCAGTACTTC	CASSLSIETQYF